Shown below are 21 T cell receptor beta chains from a single sample sequenced in a study of T cell responses to AZD1222 COVID-19 vaccine. TCRdb's table, derived via immunoSEQ multiplex PCR, lists solely in-frame clones and lacks some. Found here are about 140,000 clones, around 89% of them singletons; the top ten hold around 3.1%. Sequenced here: peripheral blood, sampled 28 days after the second AZD1222 dose. The receptors here all came from an adult who received the AZD1222 COVID-19 vaccine.

V is TRBV7-2 and J is TRBJ1-5; D might be TRBD1 (5 bases). CDR3 length: 15 amino acids. The V gene lost 2 bases and the J gene lost 4 bases, with 12 bases spanning the gap. The germline CDR1 and CDR2 sequences are SGHTA and FQGNSA. The CDR3 DNA follows: TGTGCCAGCAGCTTAATTGACGGGGCTAATCAGCCCCAGCATTTT. Translating it yields CASSLIDGANQPQHF.

The chain is built from TRBV19 and TRBJ2-7; no reliable D call. The V and J ends lost 5 bases and 3 bases respectively, with 11 bases between them. The CDR3 has 13 amino acids. The germline V gene has CDR1 LNHDA and CDR2 SQIVND (reference sequence). The CDR3 here is CASSWDRSYEQYF. In DNA, the CDR3 is TGTGCCAGTAGTTGGGATCGGAGCTACGAGCAGTACTTC.

The CDR3 protein is CAWSGHLYEQYF. The CDR3 coding sequence is TGTGCCTGGAGTGGACATCTCTACGAGCAGTACTTC. This chain joins TRBV30 and TRBJ2-7; D is unresolved. The CDR3 contains 12 residues. CDR1 is GTSNPN, CDR2 SVGIG, per germline (reference sequence). V was trimmed by 1 base and J by 3 bases, leaving 7 bases between them.

This chain links TRBV3-1 (or the pseudogene TRBV3-2) with TRBJ2-1; 8 bases are a match to TRBD2. The V segment lost 10 bases and the J segment 8 bases; nucleotides outside the gene matches: 10. This CDR3 is built from 13 residues. The germline V gene encodes CDR1 LGHDT and CDR2 YNNKEL (reference sequence). In DNA, the CDR3 is TGTGCCACCTCGAGCGGGGGCGGCGATGAGCAGTTCTTC. Translation gives CATSSGGGDEQFF.

The CDR3: CASSQDGGGRNEQFF. CDR3 in DNA: TGTGCCAGCAGCCAAGATGGGGGAGGGAGGAATGAGCAGTTCTTC. The chain employs TRBV4-2 and TRBJ2-1; TRBD2 matches 7 bases. The germline V gene has CDR1 LGHNA and CDR2 YNFKEQ. With V trimmed by 0 bases and J by 7 bases, 6 bases remained unmatched. This CDR3 spans 15 amino acids.

CDR3 amino acids: CASSSPRGGGSYEQYF. The DNA for the CDR3 is TGTGCCAGCAGTTCCCCCCGAGGGGGCGGGTCCTACGAGCAGTACTTC. V gene TRBV6-5 combines with J gene TRBJ2-7, with TRBD1 matching over 7 bases. This CDR3 is 16 amino acids long. From germline, CDR1 is MNHEY and CDR2 SVGAGI. The ends lost 4 bases at V and 1 base at J; junction bases unmatched: 10.

The chain couples TRBV7-3 to TRBJ1-1; no clear D. The CDR3 covers 15 residues. The germline V and J ends were trimmed by 1 base and 2 bases, with 11 bases remaining between them. The germline CDR1 and CDR2 sequences are SGHTA and FQGTGA. As DNA, the CDR3 is TGTGCCAGCAGCTTAAAAGGTGATGGCAACACTGAAGCTTTCTTT. It yields the protein CASSLKGDGNTEAFF. Looking up the rest from reference TRBV7-3 and TRBJ1-1 gives the full variable domain: GAGVSQTPSNKVTEKGKYVELRCDPISGHTALYWYRQSLGQGPEFLIYFQGTGAADDSGLPNDRFFAVRPEGSVSTLKIQRTERGDSAVYLCASSLKGDGNTEAFFGQGTRLTVV.

The chain employs TRBV28 and TRBJ1-4; no definite D call. CDR3 length: 12 residues. Germline V gives CDR1 MDHEN, CDR2 SYDVKM. V was trimmed by 4 bases and J by 4 bases, leaving 4 bases between them. The CDR3 DNA reads TGTGCCAGCAGTTCCCTTAATGAAAAACTGTTTTTT. Translating it yields CASSSLNEKLFF. Full variable domain (remainder filled in from reference TRBV28 and TRBJ1-4): DVKVTQSSRYLVKRTGEKVFLECVQDMDHENMFWYRQDPGLGLRLIYFSYDVKMKEKGDIPEGYSVSREKKERFSLILESASTNQTSMYLCASSSLNEKLFFGSGTQLSVL.

Here the CDR3 DNA reads TGTGCCAGCAACCCTGGACTGTCCGGAAACACCATATATTTT. Its protein product is CASNPGLSGNTIYF. The chain carries TRBV11-1 and TRBJ1-3; the D is unclear. With 7 bases removed from V and 4 bases from J, the gap between germline ends came to 14 bases. The CDR3 has 14 residues. From germline, CDR1 is SGHAT and CDR2 FQDESV (reference sequence).

The chain combines TRBV6-5 with TRBJ1-2; tentative D call: TRBD1 (6 bases). V was cut by 2 bases and J by 4 bases, with 14 bases left in between. Per germline, CDR1 MNHEY and CDR2 SVGAGI. The CDR3 spans 15 residues. In DNA, the CDR3 is TGTGCCAGCAGTTACCGGCAGGGGAGGATCTATGGCTACACCTTC. Translated: CASSYRQGRIYGYTF.

The CDR3 spells CASRLTGELFF. The CDR3, as DNA: TGTGCCAGCAGACTAACCGGGGAGCTGTTTTTT. The V call is TRBV12-3 or TRBV12-4, the J call TRBJ2-2; D is ambiguous. The CDR3 spans 11 residues. The V gene lost 6 bases and the J gene lost 5 bases, with 4 bases spanning the gap.

This rearrangement joins TRBV5-1 to TRBJ1-1; 8 nucleotides line up with TRBD1. The germline CDR1 and CDR2 sequences are SGHRS and YFSETQ. Trimming removed 6 bases from V and 0 bases from J; junction bases left unmatched: 7. The CDR3 extends over 15 amino acids. CDR3 bases: TGCGCCAGCACCATAGGGACAGGCGTGAACACTGAAGCTTTCTTT. Protein: CASTIGTGVNTEAFF.

CDR3 nucleotide sequence: TGCGCCAGCAGCTTGGCGGAGCGGGAGGGCCTGGATACGCAGTATTTT. Its translation is CASSLAEREGLDTQYF. The chain links TRBV5-1 to TRBJ2-3; 10 nucleotides match TRBD2. Unmatched junction bases numbered 7, after V lost 0 bases and J lost 6 bases. Germline V lookup: CDR1 SGHRS, CDR2 YFSETQ. The CDR3 totals 16 residues.

The chain links TRBV6-5 to TRBJ2-7, with a weak D call TRBD2 (6 bases). V was clipped by 10 bases and J by 2 bases, with 12 bases between them. This CDR3 is 12 amino acids long. CDR1 is MNHEY and CDR2 is SVGAGI in the germline V gene. CDR3 in amino acids: CATGRGPYEQYF. The CDR3 DNA reads TGTGCCACCGGGCGGGGTCCCTACGAGCAGTACTTC.

The V call is TRBV28, the J call TRBJ1-5; 7 bases align to TRBD1. The germline V gene encodes CDR1 MDHEN and CDR2 SYDVKM. The length of the CDR3 is 16 residues. Unmatched junction bases numbered 13, after V lost 6 bases and J lost 5 bases. The CDR3 spells CASRSGSQGDDQPQHF. The CDR3 DNA sequence: TGTGCCAGCAGGTCTGGTTCGCAGGGGGACGATCAGCCCCAGCATTTT. Supplemented by reference TRBV28 and TRBJ1-5, the full variable domain reads DVKVTQSSRYLVKRTGEKVFLECVQDMDHENMFWYRQDPGLGLRLIYFSYDVKMKEKGDIPEGYSVSREKKERFSLILESASTNQTSMYLCASRSGSQGDDQPQHFGDGTRLSIL.

V is TRBV7-9 and J is TRBJ2-7; 8 bases map to TRBD2. With 5 bases clipped from V and 5 bases from J, the junction kept 8 bases outside the gene matches. The CDR3 runs to 14 residues. Germline CDR1 is SEHNR and CDR2 is FQNEAQ (reference sequence). Here the CDR3 reads CASSGAAGGNEQYF. DNA of the CDR3: TGTGCCAGCAGCGGGGCGGCGGGGGGCAACGAGCAGTACTTC.

The chain is built from TRBV2 and TRBJ1-2; D unresolved. Trimming stripped 7 bases from V and 2 bases from J, with 17 bases between. This CDR3 spans 15 amino acids. Germline V gene data show CDR1 as SNHLY and CDR2 as FYNNEI. CDR3 loop: CASNAAGPLNYGYTF. The CDR3 DNA is TGTGCCAGCAACGCGGCCGGACCGTTAAACTATGGCTACACCTTC.

The J gene is TRBJ2-7, the V gene TRBV7-3; maybe TRBD2 (6 bases). Germline CDR1 is SGHTA and CDR2 is FQGTGA. The CDR3 covers 13 residues. V gave up 1 base and J gave up 2 bases, with 6 bases separating them. The CDR3 DNA is TGTGCCAGCAGCTTAAGCGGGACCTACGAGCAGTACTTC. Translated: CASSLSGTYEQYF.

V gene TRBV28 combines with J gene TRBJ2-7; no clear D. The CDR3 totals 11 residues. V shed 6 bases and J shed 3 bases, with 6 bases lying between them. CDR1 is MDHEN, CDR2 SYDVKM, per germline. CDR3 region: CASRSNYEQYF. CDR3 nucleotides: TGTGCCAGCAGATCTAACTACGAGCAGTACTTC.

Only one count was recorded for this clone. The gene calls are TRBV18 and TRBJ1-5; D is unresolved. The V end lost 1 base, the J end lost 2 bases, and 15 bases lay between the germline ends. The germline V gene encodes CDR1 KGHSH and CDR2 LQKENI. This CDR3 comprises 17 residues. The CDR3 region has the DNA TGTGCCAGCTCACCACGTGGTGAGGGTTTGGGCAATCAGCCCCAGCATTTT. As protein: CASSPRGEGLGNQPQHF.

The chain has TRBV3-1 (or the pseudogene TRBV3-2) and TRBJ2-1; perhaps TRBD1 as D (5 bases). Germline-derived CDR1 and CDR2 are LGHDT and YNNKEL (reference sequence). The V end was cut by 1 base, the J end by 11 bases, with 15 bases between. The CDR3 sequence is 14 residues long. The CDR3 region has the DNA TGTGCCAGCAGCCAAGGTGTACAGGCCAACCAGCAGTTCTTC. Amino acids: CASSQGVQANQQFF.